The rows below give T cell receptor beta chains drawn from one sample of a study of cytomegalovirus exposure and HLA in healthy donors. Profiled with immunoSEQ multiplex PCR; TCRdb holds only in-frame clones, not every one. This table holds approximately 120,000 clones, around 76% found once. The sample was PBMCs. The receptors stem from a woman aged 55-69 years in good health and CMV-seropositive. CDR3s include the opening cysteine and the closing phenylalanine or tryptophan. Fields, in order: D gene, V gene, J gene, clone size, CDR3 protein, CDR3 DNA. D genes are given only for firm matches. Not every row has a clone size; where given, it reads once, few, many or a size class.

NA	TRBV5-6	TRBJ2-7	NA	CASSMPAGLAEYEQYF	TGTGCCAGCAGCATGCCGGCGGGGCTAGCAGAGTACGAGCAGTACTTC
NA	TRBV7-3	TRBJ2-1	NA	CASSLNLNNEQFF	TGTGCCAGCAGCTTAAACTTAAACAATGAGCAGTTCTTC
NA	TRBV28	TRBJ2-1	NA	CASSFGGRTSYNEQFF	TGTGCCAGCAGTTTCGGCGGAAGAACCTCCTACAATGAGCAGTTCTTC
TRBD1	TRBV6-1	TRBJ1-2	NA	CASRTDRGNYGYTF	TGTGCCAGCAGGACGGACAGGGGGAACTATGGCTACACCTTC
NA	TRBV7-6	TRBJ1-2	NA	CASSLDTGFFGYTF	TGTGCCAGCAGCTTAGATACAGGGTTTTTTGGCTACACCTTC
TRBD2	TRBV15	TRBJ2-5	NA	CATSRDREGGETQYF	TGTGCCACCAGCAGAGATCGGGAGGGAGGAGAGACCCAGTACTTC
TRBD2	TRBV12-5	TRBJ2-1	NA	CASGLVIAGGPGNEQFF	TGTGCTAGTGGTTTGGTAATTGCGGGAGGGCCGGGCAATGAGCAGTTCTTC
NA	TRBV6-4	TRBJ2-2	NA	CASSDSTDNTGELFF	TGTGCCAGCAGTGACTCGACAGATAACACCGGGGAGCTGTTTTTT
TRBD1	TRBV7-6	TRBJ1-6	NA	CASSLAPGTGDSPLHF	TGTGCCAGCAGCTTAGCCCCCGGGACAGGGGATTCACCCCTCCACTTT
TRBD2	TRBV27	TRBJ2-6	NA	CASSLGAGGLAGANVLTF	TGTGCCAGCAGTTTGGGCGCGGGGGGGCTGGCTGGGGCCAACGTCCTGACTTTC
NA	TRBV5-1	TRBJ2-1	NA	CASSYSISGMPNTGGLYNEQFF	TGCGCCAGCAGTTATTCAATCAGCGGGATGCCGAATACGGGGGGCCTATACAATGAGCAGTTCTTC
NA	TRBV7-2	TRBJ2-7	NA	CASSLAGREQYF	TGTGCCAGCAGCTTAGCGGGGCGCGAGCAGTACTTC
TRBD1	TRBV6-6	TRBJ2-7	NA	CASTEDRGYEQYF	TGTGCCAGCACAGAGGACAGGGGGTACGAGCAGTACTTC
NA	TRBV9	TRBJ1-1	NA	CASSVADAGSAVTEAFF	TGTGCCAGCAGCGTAGCAGATGCAGGGTCCGCGGTCACTGAAGCTTTCTTT
TRBD1	TRBV18	TRBJ2-5	NA	CASSPWDRAETQYF	TGTGCCAGCTCACCCTGGGACAGGGCAGAGACCCAGTACTTC
NA	TRBV19	TRBJ1-5	NA	CASSIIPDQPQHF	TGTGCCAGTAGTATTATCCCCGATCAGCCCCAGCATTTT
TRBD1	TRBV18	TRBJ2-5	NA	CASSRGQSYQETQYF	TGTGCCAGCTCAAGGGGACAGTCGTACCAAGAGACCCAGTACTTC
NA	TRBV11-3	TRBJ2-1	NA	CASSRTGIYNEQFF	TGTGCCAGCAGCCGGACTGGTATCTACAATGAGCAGTTCTTC
NA	TRBV5-4	TRBJ2-1	NA	CASSFEDWDNEQFF	TGTGCCAGCAGCTTCGAGGACTGGGACAATGAGCAGTTCTTC
TRBD2	TRBV10-3	TRBJ2-7	NA	CAISEPTTSGSYEQYF	TGTGCCATCAGTGAGCCAACGACTAGCGGGAGTTACGAGCAGTACTTC
TRBD1	TRBV20-1	TRBJ1-1	NA	CSARGDRATFF	TGCAGTGCTAGAGGGGACAGGGCGACTTTCTTT
NA	TRBV5-1	TRBJ2-1	once	CASSTGDSSYNEQFF	TGCGCCAGCAGCACGGGGGACTCCTCCTACAATGAGCAGTTCTTC
NA	TRBV20-1	TRBJ1-4	NA	CSTGHYEKLFF	TGCAGTACCGGACATTATGAAAAACTGTTTTTT
TRBD1	TRBV19	TRBJ1-5	NA	CASSADRVDNQPQHF	TGTGCCAGTAGCGCCGACAGGGTTGACAATCAGCCCCAGCATTTT
NA	TRBV2	TRBJ2-2	NA	CASSFYTGELFF	TGTGCCAGCAGTTTCTACACCGGGGAGCTGTTTTTT
TRBD1	TRBV14	TRBJ2-7	NA	CASSHVTGNFYEQYF	TGTGCCAGCAGCCACGTGACAGGGAATTTCTACGAGCAGTACTTC
TRBD2	TRBV29-1	TRBJ2-7	NA	CSAKREESYEQYF	TGCAGCGCCAAGCGGGAGGAGAGCTACGAGCAGTACTTC
TRBD2	TRBV2	TRBJ2-7	NA	CATNGLAASYEQYF	TGTGCCACCAACGGACTAGCGGCGTCCTACGAGCAGTACTTC
TRBD1	TRBV11-2	TRBJ2-7	NA	CASSLFETGSYEQYF	TGTGCCAGCAGCTTATTTGAGACAGGGTCCTACGAGCAGTACTTC
TRBD2	TRBV29-1	TRBJ2-1	NA	CSVERTSGGSNEQFF	TGCAGCGTCGAAAGGACTAGCGGGGGGAGCAATGAGCAGTTCTTC
NA	TRBV6-4	TRBJ1-1	NA	CASSAFPTGANTEAFF	TGTGCCAGCAGTGCCTTCCCCACAGGCGCCAACACTGAAGCTTTCTTT
NA	TRBV19	TRBJ1-2	NA	CASSIQAGGYTF	TGTGCCAGTAGTATCCAGGCCGGTGGCTACACCTTC
NA	TRBV30	TRBJ2-5	few	CAWSVQGSAPRGAQYF	TGTGCCTGGAGTGTACAGGGAAGTGCTCCCAGGGGGGCCCAGTACTTC
TRBD2	TRBV4-2	TRBJ2-2	NA	CASSQEVAGGGELFF	TGTGCCAGCAGCCAAGAGGTCGCGGGAGGGGGGGAGCTGTTTTTT
TRBD1	TRBV27	TRBJ1-4	NA	CASRGTGSNEKLFF	TGTGCCAGCAGGGGGACAGGGTCAAATGAAAAACTGTTTTTT
TRBD1	TRBV19	TRBJ2-3	NA	CASSRTGVTGTDTQYF	TGTGCCAGTAGCAGGACAGGGGTGACGGGCACAGATACGCAGTATTTT
NA	TRBV18	TRBJ2-7	NA	CASSPGGGNPLLHSYEQYF	TGTGCCAGCTCACCTGGTGGCGGGAACCCCCTTCTTCACTCCTACGAGCAGTACTTC
NA	TRBV18	TRBJ2-7	NA	CASSPIEGAYEQYF	TGTGCCAGCTCACCTATAGAAGGAGCCTACGAGCAGTACTTC